This passage covers 6 T cell receptor beta chains from one sample sequenced in a study of blood T cell repertoires in COVID-19. Only in-frame clones appear in the TCRdb table, and some are missing; sequencing was by immunoSEQ multiplex PCR. This repertoire shows 200,000 to 250,000 clones, 65% to 90% found once; its top ten account for 3.8%. Sequences were obtained from PBMCs or T cells enriched from blood (not recorded which). The receptors were gathered from a woman between 40 and 55 years old with acute COVID-19.

The rearrangement links TRBV25-1 to TRBJ1-3; the D gene is possibly TRBD1 (5 bases). The V end was cut by 2 bases, the J end by 1 base, with 6 bases between. The CDR3 is 14 residues long. Germline loops: CDR1 MGHDK, CDR2 SYGVNS. In DNA, the CDR3 is TGTGCCAGCAGTGAAGGGGCGTCTGGAAACACCATATATTTT. This translates into CASSEGASGNTIYF.

V and J are TRBV7-2 and TRBJ2-2, with no clear D. Germline V gives CDR1 SGHTA, CDR2 FQGNSA. V was clipped by 4 bases and J by 6 bases, with 9 bases between them. The length of the CDR3 is 13 residues. The CDR3 coding sequence is TGTGCCAGCAGCTCCAATAGTGCCGGGGAGCTGTTTTTT. It codes for CASSSNSAGELFF.

The chain joins TRBV6-5 to TRBJ1-4; D is uncertain. Germline-derived CDR1 and CDR2 are MNHEY and SVGAGI. This CDR3 is 16 amino acids long. Trimming took 0 bases from V and 3 from J, leaving 11 bases between them. The CDR3 DNA sequence: TGTGCCAGCAGTTACTCGTATGGGAGAGCTAATGAAAAACTGTTTTTT. As protein: CASSYSYGRANEKLFF.

CDR3 DNA: TGTGCCACCGAACTCGGCGGGAGGGGGGCAAACACCGGGGAGCTGTTTTTT. This gives the protein CATELGGRGANTGELFF. V gene TRBV28 combines with J gene TRBJ2-2; 9 nucleotides align to TRBD2. Germline CDR1 MDHEN, CDR2 SYDVKM. The CDR3 runs 17 residues. Unmatched junction bases numbered 14, after V lost 10 bases and J lost 2 bases.

This clone has only a few counts. The chain recombines TRBV2 with TRBJ1-4, with D uncertain. The V end was cut by 2 bases, the J end by 8 bases, with 6 bases between. This CDR3 is 12 amino acids long. CDR1 and CDR2 from the germline V gene are SNHLY and FYNNEI. The CDR3 loop reads CASSEYYEKLFF. CDR3 in DNA: TGTGCCAGCAGTGAATACTACGAAAAACTGTTTTTT.

CDR3 amino acids: CASRDRVSSYEQYF. DNA for the CDR3: TGTGCCAGCCGGGACAGGGTGAGCTCCTACGAGCAGTACTTC. V usage is TRBV2 and J usage is TRBJ2-7; 9 positions agree with TRBD1. CDR3 length: 14 residues. Germline V CDR1 and CDR2: SNHLY, FYNNEI. The junction had 5 bases not matched to a gene; V was cut back by 8 bases and J by 0 bases.